This entry concerns a single T cell receptor (beta chain). The data belong to a study of blood T cell repertoires in COVID-19. Looked up from germline, CDR1 is MGHRA and CDR2 is YSYEKL. CDR3 length: 14 residues. Trimming removed 5 bases from V and 3 bases from J; junction bases left unmatched: 5. In the source study's methods: The assay estimated nucleated cells by amplifying reference gene primers. Only in-frame clones appear in the TCRdb table, and some are missing; sequencing was by immunoSEQ multiplex PCR. V, J and clone size are taken as reported in that table, and D and trimming were inferred from the DNA itself. Of about 200,000 clones listed, around 80% were seen once; the top ten hold approximately 13%.

V and J are TRBV4-1 and TRBJ2-7, with 9 positions matching TRBD2. The material sequenced was peripheral blood. The clonotype comes from a human donor in a cohort sampled during active COVID-19. The CDR3 sequence: CASSVRLADYEQYF. The CDR3 bases are TGCGCCAGCAGCGTCCGACTAGCGGACTACGAGCAGTACTTC.